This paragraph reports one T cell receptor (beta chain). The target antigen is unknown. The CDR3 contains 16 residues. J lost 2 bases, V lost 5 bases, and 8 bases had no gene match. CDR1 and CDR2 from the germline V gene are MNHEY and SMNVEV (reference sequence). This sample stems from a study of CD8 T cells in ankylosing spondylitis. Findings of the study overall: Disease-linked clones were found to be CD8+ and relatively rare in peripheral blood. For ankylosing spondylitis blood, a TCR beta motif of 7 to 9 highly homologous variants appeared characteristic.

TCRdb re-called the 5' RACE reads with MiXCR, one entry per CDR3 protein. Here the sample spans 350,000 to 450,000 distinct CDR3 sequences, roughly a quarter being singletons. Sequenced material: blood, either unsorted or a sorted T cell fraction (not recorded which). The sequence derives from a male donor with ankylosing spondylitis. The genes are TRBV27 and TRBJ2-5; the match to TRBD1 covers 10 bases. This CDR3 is CASSPHRDRGQETQYF. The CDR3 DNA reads TGTGCCAGCAGTCCCCACCGGGACAGGGGACAAGAGACCCAGTACTTC.